What follows are 18 T cell receptor beta chains derived from one specimen sequenced in a study of brain metastases from non-small cell lung cancer (dated by TCRdb to between 2018 and 2021). The library relied on the immunoSEQ multiplex PCR assay. Drawn from immuneACCESS, this table holds only the in-frame rearrangements with V and J called that TCRdb kept. Clones are partly lost; checked studies trace under half to an unresolved V gene and leave the rest unexplained. The sample table records roughly 300 clones; approximately 90% of these occur just once. Of the sample, over 5% is held by the ten largest clones. The sample consisted of tissue from a brain metastasis. This specimen's cell subset or site label, per the study, means: resected brain metastasis paired with primary lung tumor. Every receptor here comes from a donor at least 40 years old with non-small cell lung cancer.

This clone was recorded once. The V and J genes are TRBV11-3 and TRBJ2-3; no reliable D call. The CDR3 runs 13 residues. Germline CDR1 reads SGHNT; CDR2 reads YENEEA. Trimming removed 1 base at V and 1 base at J, with 3 bases between. This chain's CDR3 is CASSLAGTDTQYF. For the CDR3, the DNA is TGTGCCAGCAGCTTAGCAGGCACAGATACGCAGTATTTT.

Turning to this clone: The identical CDR3 is also encoded by other nucleotide sequences in the sample. The V and J genes are TRBV2 and TRBJ2-5; D call uncertain. CDR1 and CDR2 (germline): SNHLY, FYNNEI. V was clipped by 3 bases and J by 1 base, with 12 bases between them. CDR3 length: 15 residues. The DNA for the CDR3 is TGTGCCAGCAGTGATAGGTGGGATCTCCAAGAGACCCAGTACTTC. Protein: CASSDRWDLQETQYF.

This sequence joins TRBV7-3 and TRBJ2-1; the match to TRBD2 covers 11 bases. This CDR3 comprises 15 residues. Unmatched junction bases numbered 4, after V lost 1 base and J lost 8 bases. CDR1 and CDR2 (germline): SGHTA, FQGTGA. The CDR3, as DNA: TGTGCCAGCAGCTTAAGGCTAGCGGGGGGTTATGAGCAGTTCTTC. Encoded protein: CASSLRLAGGYEQFF.

This clone has just one count. The CDR3 DNA reads TGTGCCAGCAGCCAAGCTCTGGGAAGTTCAGATACGCAGTATTTT. Amino acids: CASSQALGSSDTQYF. The chain is built from TRBV14 and TRBJ2-3; no reliable D call. Germline V CDR1 and CDR2: SGHDN, FVKESK. CDR3 length: 15 amino acids. The V end was cut by 1 base, the J end by 4 bases, with 12 bases between.

CDR3 nucleotides: TGTGCCATCAGCTCTCGGACTAGCGGGGGTTTCAATGAGCAGTTCTTC. Encoded protein: CAISSRTSGGFNEQFF. The rearrangement joins TRBV10-3 to TRBJ2-1, with 13 nucleotides matching TRBD2. The CDR3 has 16 amino acids. The V gene end was trimmed by 6 bases and the J gene end by 6 bases; junction bases not matched to a gene: 8. Per the germline V gene, CDR1 is ENHRY and CDR2 is SYGVKD.

Details on this clone: Other DNA sequences in the same sample also yield this CDR3. This chain connects TRBV14 to TRBJ1-1; D ambiguous. Germline CDR1 SGHDN, CDR2 FVKESK. The CDR3 length is 14 residues. Trimming shortened V by 0 bases and J by 3 bases, and 8 bases separated the two germline ends. The CDR3 region is CASSQDFGDTEAFF. In nucleotides, the CDR3 is TGTGCCAGCAGCCAAGACTTCGGGGACACTGAAGCTTTCTTT.

The chain uses TRBV29-1 and TRBJ1-1; D is perhaps TRBD1 (5 bases). Germline V lookup: CDR1 SQVTM, CDR2 ANQGSEA. V gave up 4 bases and J gave up 0 bases, with 12 bases separating them. The CDR3 runs to 14 residues. CDR3 residues: CSVGTGLMNTEAFF. CDR3 in DNA: TGCAGCGTTGGGACGGGGCTCATGAACACTGAAGCTTTCTTT.

The genes are TRBV11-1 and TRBJ2-2; 12 nucleotides agree with TRBD2. Trimming took 5 bases from V and 9 from J; bases not matched to a gene: 7. This CDR3 region has 15 residues. The germline V gene encodes CDR1 SGHAT and CDR2 FQDESV (reference sequence). CDR3 amino acids: CASSHVLAGGRELFF. In DNA, the CDR3 is TGTGCCAGCAGCCACGTACTAGCGGGGGGAAGGGAGCTGTTTTTT.

The DNA for the CDR3 is TGTGCCAGCAGTTTACACGGGACGGGGAACACTGAAGCTTTCTTT. Protein product: CASSLHGTGNTEAFF. V and J are TRBV27 and TRBJ1-1; tentatively, D is TRBD1 (5 bases). Trimming removed 2 bases from V and 1 base from J, with 11 bases in between. Germline CDR1 is MNHEY and CDR2 is SMNVEV (reference sequence). The CDR3 spans 15 residues.

This clone was observed once. The chain has TRBV27 and TRBJ1-1, with D possibly matching TRBD1 (5 bases). The CDR3 length is 14 residues. Trimming cost V 6 bases and J 1 base, with 12 bases left between them. Germline CDR1 MNHEY, CDR2 SMNVEV (reference sequence). The CDR3 bases are TGTGCCAGCAGCTTGAGGGGTTGGAACACTGAAGCTTTCTTT. Translating gives CASSLRGWNTEAFF.

This clone was recorded once. J is TRBJ1-2 and V is TRBV18; TRBD1 aligns across 12 bases. Germline lookup yields CDR1 KGHSH and CDR2 LQKENI. The J segment lost 7 bases and the V segment lost 3 bases, leaving 3 bases of the junction unmatched. This CDR3 is 14 amino acids long. DNA of the CDR3: TGTGCCAGCTCACCTGGGACAGGGGGCTCTGGCTACACCTTC. Its translation is CASSPGTGGSGYTF.

This clone has just one count. This chain connects TRBV5-6 to TRBJ1-5; TRBD1 aligns across 7 bases. Germline V lookup: CDR1 SGHDT, CDR2 YYEEEE. With V trimmed by 0 bases and J by 0 bases, 3 bases remained unmatched. The CDR3 has 16 amino acids. The CDR3 nucleotides are TGTGCCAGCAGCTTGGGACAGGGAAATAGCAATCAGCCCCAGCATTTT. Protein sequence: CASSLGQGNSNQPQHF.

The V gene is TRBV5-1, the J gene TRBJ1-1; possibly TRBD1 for D (5 bases). CDR3 length equals 12 residues. Germline CDR1 is SGHRS and CDR2 is YFSETQ. V was pared by 4 bases and J by 10 bases, with 14 bases between. The CDR3 is CASSELGGGAFF. In DNA, the CDR3 is TGCGCCAGCAGCGAATTGGGCGGGGGAGCTTTCTTT.

V gene TRBV5-1 combines with J gene TRBJ2-7, with D unresolved. The CDR3 contains 11 residues. Trimming took 4 bases from V and 3 from J, leaving 5 bases between them. Germline loops: CDR1 SGHRS, CDR2 YFSETQ. As DNA, the CDR3 is TGCGCCAGCAGCGTAAGCTACGAGCAGTACTTC. Encoded protein: CASSVSYEQYF.

This clone was seen only once. The J gene is TRBJ2-2, the V gene TRBV6-5; the match to TRBD1 covers 9 bases. The CDR3 contains 16 residues. Germline CDR1 MNHEY, CDR2 SVGAGI. V dropped 2 bases and J dropped 4; count of bases not matched to a gene: 5. In DNA, the CDR3 is TGTGCCAGCAGTTACAAGGACAGGGGAGGCACCGGGGAGCTGTTTTTT. This sequence encodes CASSYKDRGGTGELFF.

The sample holds one count of this clone. V is TRBV13 and J is TRBJ1-3; unclear D gene. The CDR3 is 14 residues long. Germline CDR1 is PRHDT and CDR2 is FYEKMQ (reference sequence). Trimming cost V 5 bases and J 4 bases, with 12 bases left between them. CDR3 in amino acids: CASSTRSGGNTIYF. The CDR3 region has the DNA TGTGCCAGCAGCACCCGCTCCGGGGGAAACACCATATATTTT.

Only one count was recorded for this clone. The J gene is TRBJ2-7, the V gene TRBV20-1; D gene uncertain. Trimming stripped 5 bases from V and 6 bases from J, with 8 bases between. This CDR3 comprises 10 residues. Germline-derived CDR1 and CDR2 are DFQATT and SNEGSKA (reference sequence). The CDR3 here is CSAGAREQYF. CDR3 in DNA: TGCAGTGCTGGTGCGCGCGAGCAGTACTTC.

The chain couples TRBV9 to TRBJ2-5; D gene unclear. The germline V gene encodes CDR1 SGDLS and CDR2 YYNGEE. CDR3 length: 13 residues. With 4 bases removed from V and 4 bases from J, the gap between germline ends came to 11 bases. The chain's CDR3 is CASSSPVGETQYF. DNA for the CDR3: TGTGCCAGCAGCTCCCCGGTGGGAGAGACCCAGTACTTC.